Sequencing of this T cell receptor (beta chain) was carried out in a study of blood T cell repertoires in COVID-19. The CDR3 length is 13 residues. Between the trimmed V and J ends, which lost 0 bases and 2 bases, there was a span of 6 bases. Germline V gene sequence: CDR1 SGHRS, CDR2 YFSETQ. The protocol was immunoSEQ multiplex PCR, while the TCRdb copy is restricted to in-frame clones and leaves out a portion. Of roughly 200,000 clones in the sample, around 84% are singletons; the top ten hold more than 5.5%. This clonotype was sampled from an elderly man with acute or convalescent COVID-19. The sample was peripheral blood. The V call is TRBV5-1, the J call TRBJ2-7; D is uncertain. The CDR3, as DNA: TGCGCCAGCAGCTTGGGGGCCCCCTACGAGCAGTACGTC. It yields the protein CASSLGAPYEQYV.